This T cell receptor (beta chain) is drawn from a study of blood T cell repertoires in COVID-19. Looking at the study overall: Researchers got acute and convalescent COVID-19 samples from the United States, Italy and Spain.

The ends lost 5 bases at V and 8 bases at J; junction bases unmatched: 6. The CDR3 runs to 15 residues. Germline V gene lookup returns CDR1 SGHTA and CDR2 FQGNSA. This clone was counted only a few times. This table comes from immunoSEQ multiplex PCR, and its TCRdb copy is limited to in-frame clones, with some not included. The data show tens of thousands of clones, over 70% seen once. J is TRBJ2-1 and V is TRBV7-2; 13 nucleotides agree with TRBD2. The receptor's source is a woman in her seventies with acute or convalescent COVID-19. The sequenced sample consisted of peripheral blood. The CDR3 sequence: CASSTTSGRSDEQFF. The CDR3 DNA follows: TGTGCCAGCAGCACGACTAGCGGGAGGTCGGATGAGCAGTTCTTC.